The entry below gives a single T cell receptor beta chain sequence along with its context. Data came from immunoSEQ multiplex PCR; TCRdb stores just in-frame clones and leaves some out. The sample gives about 37,000 clones, more than 70% of which show up once; 44% is in the top ten. The data were taken from a study of blood T cell repertoires in COVID-19. The CDR3 is 12 amino acids. Germline trimming cut 8 bases from V and 4 bases from J; bases unmatched to any gene: 4. In germline, CDR1 is MNHEY, CDR2 SVGAGI. The sequence was obtained from a human donor in a cohort sampled during active COVID-19. The chain couples TRBV6-5 to TRBJ1-2; TRBD1 aligns across 7 bases. Sequencing used peripheral blood. The CDR3 bases are TGTGCCAGCGGAACAGGGGTCTATGGCTACACCTTC. This encodes CASGTGVYGYTF.